Below are 13 T cell receptor beta chains sequenced from a single sample in a study of T cells in Graves' hyperthyroidism and ophthalmopathy. Researchers took RNA transcripts and amplified the TCR beta CDR3 regions from them. The HTBI primer set was used in a first-round RT-PCR of the TCR CDR3. Using its own MiXCR run on the multiplex PCR reads, TCRdb lists one record per CDR3 protein. Counted here are around 540,000 distinct CDR3 sequences, about half occurring once; the ten biggest clones make up about 7.9%. Sequences were obtained from peripheral blood or thyroid tissue (not recorded which). The receptors stem from a woman under 30 with Graves' hyperthyroidism.

The CDR3 reads CAIDRAGTDEQFF. CDR3 nucleotide sequence: TGTGCCATCGACCGGGCGGGAACCGACGAGCAGTTCTTC. This chain joins TRBV2 and TRBJ2-7; D possibly corresponds to TRBD2 (6 bases). The DNA end is more similar to TRBJ2-1, so the J call may be wrong. Germline loops: CDR1 SNHLY, CDR2 FYNNEI. The CDR3 is 13 amino acids.

The gene calls are TRBV25-1 and TRBJ2-7, with D maybe TRBD1 (6 bases). Germline loops: CDR1 MGHDK, CDR2 SYGVNS. The CDR3 is 18 amino acids. The V and J ends lost 6 bases and 5 bases respectively, with 29 bases between them. The CDR3 region has the DNA TGTGCCAGCAGCGACCCTAGCACGTCGCAGGGGTCCCACCACGAGCAGTACTTC. This codes for CASSDPSTSQGSHHEQYF.

CDR3 amino acids: CASGGGRNHEQYF. The CDR3 region has the DNA TGTGCCAGCGGGGGGGGGCGCAACCACGAGCAGTACTTC. The chain couples TRBV7-9 to TRBJ2-7; a weak D match, TRBD2 (7 bases). V was clipped by 8 bases and J by 5 bases, with 16 bases between them. The V gene's germline CDR1 is SEHNR and CDR2 FQNEAQ (reference sequence). The CDR3 is 13 residues long.

This clonotype was picked up many times. The gene calls are TRBV7-9 and TRBJ1-1, with 7 positions matching TRBD1. The CDR3 is 14 residues long. Germline CDR1 reads SEHNR; CDR2 reads FQNEAQ (reference sequence). Unmatched junction bases numbered 7, after V lost 4 bases and J lost 5 bases. The CDR3 DNA sequence: TGTGCCAGCAGCTCACGACAGGGAGAGACTGAAGCTTTCTTT. This codes for CASSSRQGETEAFF.

This clonotype was seen many times. The V and J genes are TRBV20-1 and TRBJ1-6; TRBD1 might be the D (6 bases). The V gene's germline CDR1 is DFQATT and CDR2 SNEGSKA (reference sequence). This CDR3 has 14 amino acids. Deletions cut 2 bases from V and 7 bases from J, with 12 bases between. CDR3 amino acids: CSARQEQGNSPLHF. The CDR3, as DNA: TGCAGTGCTAGACAGGAGCAGGGGAATTCACCCCTCCACTTT.

The CDR3 DNA is TGTGCCAGCAGTTTACGGGAGGGTAATGAAAAACTGTTTTTT. Translation: CASSLREGNEKLFF. V and J are TRBV2 and TRBJ1-4; D remains unclear. Trimming left V 5 bases short and J 4 bases short, with 11 bases between. Germline assignment: CDR1 SNHLY and CDR2 FYNNEI. The length of the CDR3 is 14 residues. The full variable domain, rest sourced from reference TRBV2 and TRBJ1-4, is EPEVTQTPSHQVTQMGQEVILRCVPISNHLYFYWYRQILGQKVEFLVSFYNNEISEKSEIFDDQFSVERPDGSNFTLKIRSTKLEDSAMYFCASSLREGNEKLFFGSGTQLSVL.

This clonotype was counted at least ten times. CDR3 bases: TGCAGTGCTAGACGGCCGGATTTGGCTGAAGCTTTCTTT. The encoded protein is CSARRPDLAEAFF. This sequence joins TRBV20-1 and TRBJ1-1; the D is unclear. V lost 2 bases and J lost 6, with 13 bases in between. The V gene's germline CDR1 is DFQATT and CDR2 SNEGSKA (reference sequence). The CDR3 contains 13 residues.

The rearrangement links TRBV20-1 to TRBJ2-5; D not resolved. In germline, CDR1 is DFQATT, CDR2 SNEGSKA (reference sequence). Trimming removed 5 bases at V and 5 bases at J, with 15 bases between. CDR3 size: 13 residues. CDR3 DNA: TGCAGTGCTCCAAGTAAGGCTGCGGAGACCCAGTACTTC. It codes for CSAPSKAAETQYF.

This clonotype was counted ten times or more. The chain uses TRBV19 and TRBJ1-5; no reliable D call. Trimming cost V 5 bases and J 3 bases, with 8 bases left between them. Germline assignment: CDR1 LNHDA and CDR2 SQIVND (reference sequence). CDR3 length: 13 residues. CDR3 nucleotide sequence: TGTGCCAGTAGTTCCAAGGTCAATCAGCCCCAGCATTTT. Translation: CASSSKVNQPQHF.

The chain joins TRBV7-2 to TRBJ1-5; the match to TRBD1 covers 7 bases. The CDR3 consists of 17 residues. Germline trimming cut 5 bases from V and 2 bases from J; bases unmatched to any gene: 12. Germline V lookup: CDR1 SGHTA, CDR2 FQGNSA. The CDR3 sequence is CASSQDQQGIGNQPQHF. As DNA, the CDR3 is TGTGCCAGCAGCCAAGACCAACAGGGGATCGGCAATCAGCCCCAGCATTTT.

The chain couples TRBV29-1 to TRBJ2-2, with D possibly being TRBD2 (6 bases). The CDR3 length is 14 residues. Germline assignment: CDR1 SQVTM and CDR2 ANQGSEA. The V gene lost 6 bases and the J gene lost 2 bases, with 13 bases spanning the gap. The CDR3 loop reads CSVRDWLNTGELFF. DNA of the CDR3: TGCAGCGTCAGGGACTGGCTAAACACCGGGGAGCTGTTTTTT.

This clonotype was seen repeatedly, ten times or more. V usage is TRBV7-9 and J usage is TRBJ2-7; no reliable D call. The V gene lost 3 bases and the J gene lost 5 bases, with 11 bases spanning the gap. Germline CDR1 is SEHNR and CDR2 is FQNEAQ (reference sequence). The CDR3 has 13 amino acids. This chain's CDR3 is CASSFDPRDEQYF. The DNA for the CDR3 is TGTGCCAGCAGCTTTGACCCAAGGGACGAGCAGTACTTC.

The sample holds a few counts of this clonotype. The junction departs from the called germline gene at one end, perhaps through a read error. The chain couples TRBV10-3 to TRBJ1-5; D not certain. From germline, CDR1 is ENHRY and CDR2 SYGVKD. The CDR3 runs 13 residues. CDR3: CASSERDYQPQHF. In DNA form, the CDR3 reads TGTGCCAGCAGTGAGCGGGATTATCAGCCCCAGCATTTT.